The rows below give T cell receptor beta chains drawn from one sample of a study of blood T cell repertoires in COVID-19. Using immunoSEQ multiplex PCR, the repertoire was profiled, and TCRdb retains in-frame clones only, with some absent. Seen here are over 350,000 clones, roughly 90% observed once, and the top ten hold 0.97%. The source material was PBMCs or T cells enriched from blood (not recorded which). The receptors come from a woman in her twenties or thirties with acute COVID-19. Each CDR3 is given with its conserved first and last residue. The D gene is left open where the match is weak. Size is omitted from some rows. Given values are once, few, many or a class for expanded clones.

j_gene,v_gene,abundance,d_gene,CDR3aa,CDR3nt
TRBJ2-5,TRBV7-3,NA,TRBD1,CASSRQGARQETQYF,TGTGCCAGCAGCCGACAGGGGGCGAGGCAAGAGACCCAGTACTTC
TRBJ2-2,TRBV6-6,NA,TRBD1,CASSYPDREYTGELFF,TGTGCCAGCAGTTATCCCGACAGGGAATACACCGGGGAGCTGTTTTTT
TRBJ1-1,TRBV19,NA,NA,CASSRQESSTEAFF,TGTGCCAGTAGTAGACAGGAATCCTCCACTGAAGCTTTCTTT
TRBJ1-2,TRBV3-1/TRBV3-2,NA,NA,CASSQQGPIGYTF,TGTGCCAGCAGCCAACAGGGGCCCATTGGCTACACCTTC
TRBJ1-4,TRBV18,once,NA,CASSPLNEKLFF,TGTGCCAGCTCACCCCTTAATGAAAAACTGTTTTTT
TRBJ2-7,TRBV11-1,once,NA,CASSLGTAGTYEQYF,TGTGCCAGCAGCTTAGGTACGGCAGGGACCTACGAGCAGTACTTC
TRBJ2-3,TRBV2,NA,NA,CASSGLVGTDTQYF,TGTGCCAGCAGTGGCCTAGTAGGCACAGATACGCAGTATTTT
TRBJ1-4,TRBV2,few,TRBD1,CASSRDRAATNEKLFF,TGTGCCAGCAGCCGGGACAGGGCTGCAACTAATGAAAAACTGTTTTTT
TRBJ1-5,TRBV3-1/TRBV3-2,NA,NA,CASSQDRGSNQPQHF,TGTGCCAGCAGCCAAGACAGGGGTAGCAATCAGCCCCAGCATTTT
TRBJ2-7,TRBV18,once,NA,CASSPRSPTGTAASYEQYF,TGTGCCAGCTCACCAAGATCCCCGACCGGAACAGCCGCGTCCTACGAGCAGTACTTC
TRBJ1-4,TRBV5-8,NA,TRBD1,CASSTRGANEKLFF,TGTGCCAGCAGCACCAGGGGGGCTAATGAAAAACTGTTTTTT
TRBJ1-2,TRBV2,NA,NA,CAISRVENYGYTF,TGTGCCATATCCCGGGTAGAAAACTATGGCTACACCTTC
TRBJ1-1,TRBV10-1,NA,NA,CASPGRGGTEAFF,TGCGCCAGCCCCGGCAGGGGAGGGACTGAAGCTTTCTTT
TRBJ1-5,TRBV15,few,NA,CATSRDLNQPQHF,TGTGCCACCAGCAGAGACCTCAATCAGCCCCAGCATTTT
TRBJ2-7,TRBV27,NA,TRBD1,CASSERQGAYEQYF,TGTGCCAGCAGTGAGCGCCAGGGGGCTTACGAGCAGTACTTC
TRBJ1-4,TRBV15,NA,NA,CATSRDERAGFRDEKLFF,TGTGCCACCAGCAGAGATGAGAGGGCGGGGTTCAGGGATGAAAAACTGTTTTTT
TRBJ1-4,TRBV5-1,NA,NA,CASSLGGSGEKLFF,TGCGCCAGCAGCTTGGGGGGCAGTGGTGAAAAACTGTTTTTT
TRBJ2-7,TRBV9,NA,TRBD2,CASSFSGGTPGEQYF,TGTGCCAGCAGCTTTAGCGGGGGGACCCCTGGCGAGCAGTACTTC
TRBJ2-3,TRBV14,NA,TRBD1,CASSQADRGQFRTDTQYF,TGTGCCAGCAGCCAAGCGGACAGGGGGCAATTCCGCACAGATACGCAGTATTTT
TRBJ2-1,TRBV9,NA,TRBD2,CASSPAGGPSFVEQFF,TGTGCCAGCAGCCCAGCGGGGGGGCCTTCCTTTGTTGAGCAGTTCTTC
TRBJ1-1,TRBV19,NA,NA,CASTPSLWGSNTEAFF,TGTGCCAGTACCCCCTCGCTTTGGGGCAGTAACACTGAAGCTTTCTTT
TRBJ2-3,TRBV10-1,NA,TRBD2,CASSELGGGPHTDTQYF,TGCGCCAGCAGTGAGCTCGGGGGGGGACCACACACAGATACGCAGTATTTT
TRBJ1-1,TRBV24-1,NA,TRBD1,CATTPGQDNTEAFF,TGTGCCACCACACCGGGACAGGACAACACTGAAGCTTTCTTT
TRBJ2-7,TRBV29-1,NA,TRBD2,CSVEVVAGGPGTYEQYF,TGCAGCGTTGAAGTGGTAGCGGGGGGGCCGGGAACCTACGAGCAGTACTTC
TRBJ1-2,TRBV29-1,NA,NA,CSVSSGENYGYTF,TGCAGCGTTTCTTCAGGGGAGAACTATGGCTACACCTTC
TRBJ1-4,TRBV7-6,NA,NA,CASSGRASGNEKLFF,TGTGCCAGCAGCGGCCGAGCGTCGGGTAATGAAAAACTGTTTTTT
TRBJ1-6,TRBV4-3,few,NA,CASSQGQGHSPLHF,TGCGCCAGCAGCCAAGGTCAGGGGCATTCACCCCTCCACTTT
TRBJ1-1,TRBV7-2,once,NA,CASRQGMNTEAFF,TGTGCCAGCAGACAGGGCATGAACACTGAAGCTTTCTTT
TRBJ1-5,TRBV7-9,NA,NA,CASSLADQPQHF,TGTGCCAGCAGCCTGGCGGATCAGCCCCAGCATTTT
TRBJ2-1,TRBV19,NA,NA,CASTARPTGTSYNEQFF,TGTGCCAGTACCGCGAGGCCCACAGGGACCTCCTACAATGAGCAGTTCTTC
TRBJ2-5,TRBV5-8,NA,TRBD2,CASSFHRTSDQETQYF,TGTGCCAGCAGCTTCCATCGGACTAGCGACCAAGAGACCCAGTACTTC
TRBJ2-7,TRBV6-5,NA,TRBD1,CASSRDRYEQYF,TGTGCCAGCAGCCGGGACAGATACGAGCAGTACTTC
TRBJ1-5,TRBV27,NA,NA,CASSLKAPRAGYQPQHF,TGTGCCAGCAGTTTAAAGGCCCCCAGGGCCGGATATCAGCCCCAGCATTTT
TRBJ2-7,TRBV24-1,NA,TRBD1,CATSDSTGSVDEQYF,TGTGCCACCAGTGACTCGACAGGGTCGGTAGACGAGCAGTACTTC
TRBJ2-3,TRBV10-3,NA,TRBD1,CAISEVDRGDTDTQYF,TGTGCCATCAGTGAGGTCGACAGGGGAGACACAGATACGCAGTATTTT
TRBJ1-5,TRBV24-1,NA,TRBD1,CATSDPRVRSGQGYQPQHF,TGTGCCACCAGTGATCCGCGGGTCAGGTCGGGACAGGGGTATCAGCCCCAGCATTTT
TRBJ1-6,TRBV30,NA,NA,CAWSVLRGGKSGSPLHF,TGTGCCTGGAGTGTATTGCGAGGCGGTAAAAGCGGTTCACCCCTCCACTTT
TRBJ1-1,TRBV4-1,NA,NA,CASSQDFGTWDSLKNTEAFF,TGCGCCAGCAGCCAAGATTTTGGGACCTGGGACTCGCTTAAGAACACTGAAGCTTTCTTT
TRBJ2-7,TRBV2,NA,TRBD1,CASSEADRQDSYEQYF,TGTGCCAGCAGTGAAGCGGACAGGCAAGATAGCTACGAGCAGTACTTC
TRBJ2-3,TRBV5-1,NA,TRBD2,CASSWTSGGAPDTQYF,TGCGCCAGCAGCTGGACTAGCGGGGGGGCTCCCGATACGCAGTATTTT
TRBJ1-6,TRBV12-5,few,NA,CASGLTQGSPLHF,TGTGCTAGTGGTTTGACGCAGGGTTCACCCCTCCACTTT
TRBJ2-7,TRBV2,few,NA,CASSVLQGHEQYF,TGTGCCAGCAGTGTCTTACAGGGCCACGAGCAGTACTTC
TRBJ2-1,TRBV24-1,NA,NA,CATSDRTGQSVEFF,TGTGCCACCAGTGACCGTACCGGACAGTCCGTTGAGTTCTTC
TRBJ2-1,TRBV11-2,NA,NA,CASRTIRGAHNEQFF,TGTGCCAGCAGGACAATCCGCGGGGCCCACAATGAGCAGTTCTTC
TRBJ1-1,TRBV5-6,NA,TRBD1,CASSPGTGGLNTEAFF,TGTGCCAGCAGCCCCGGGACAGGGGGCCTGAACACTGAAGCTTTCTTT
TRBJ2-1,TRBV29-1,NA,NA,CSSGGGQGDEQFF,TGCAGCTCCGGGGGGGGACAGGGAGATGAGCAGTTCTTC
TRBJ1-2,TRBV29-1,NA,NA,CSVDRASYGYTF,TGCAGCGTTGACAGGGCTTCCTATGGCTACACCTTC
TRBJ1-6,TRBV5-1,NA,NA,CASSLFPVLTDSSYNSPLHF,TGCGCCAGCAGCTTGTTTCCGGTTCTAACAGACAGCTCCTATAATTCACCCCTCCACTTT
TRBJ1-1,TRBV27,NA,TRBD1,CASSLRTGGDTEAFF,TGTGCCAGCAGTCTCAGGACAGGGGGGGACACTGAAGCTTTCTTT